The present TCR beta chain was sequenced within a study of T cell responses to AZD1222 COVID-19 vaccine. The germline CDR1 and CDR2 sequences are SGDLS and YYNGEE. CDR3 size: 13 residues. Germline trimming cut 2 bases from V and 6 bases from J; bases unmatched to any gene: 3. Some clones are missing from TCRdb's copy, which holds only in-frame ones; the method was immunoSEQ multiplex PCR. The sample lists approximately 120,000 clones, approximately 90% occurring once. The rearrangement uses TRBV9 and TRBJ1-2; 8 bases are a match to TRBD1. This TCR was recovered from an adult in good health. Source: peripheral blood, taken on day 0 of AZD1222 vaccination. The CDR3 loop is CASSVTGAHGYTF. CDR3 nucleotides: TGTGCCAGCAGCGTGACAGGGGCCCATGGCTACACCTTC.